A single sample gave rise to the 21 T cell receptor beta chains below, sequenced in a study of OX40 agonist ivuxolimab in advanced cancers. Library construction relied on the immunoSEQ multiplex PCR assay. What TCRdb holds here is the immuneACCESS table cut down to in-frame rearrangements. Part of the clones is not present; checked against another copy, under half of the missing clones reflect an unresolved V gene, and the others are unexplained. This sample holds 58,000 or so clones; 80% to 90% were observed only once. About 11% of the sample comes from the top ten. Sequencing used CD4+ or CD8+ T cells sorted from blood, obtained in a trial of the OX40 agonist ivuxolimab. The receptors derive from an adult with an advanced solid tumor such as melanoma, head and neck, liver or kidney cancer.

V is TRBV7-3 and J is TRBJ2-3, with TRBD2 identical over 8 bases. The CDR3 covers 14 residues. V lost 5 bases, J lost 2 bases, and 3 bases stayed unmatched. Germline V lookup: CDR1 SGHTA, CDR2 FQGTGA. DNA for the CDR3: TGTGCCAGCAGCACGGGACTAGACACAGATACGCAGTATTTT. Its translation is CASSTGLDTDTQYF. The complete variable domain, with remaining parts taken from reference TRBV7-3 and TRBJ2-3, reads GAGVSQTPSNKVTEKGKYVELRCDPISGHTALYWYRQSLGQGPEFLIYFQGTGAADDSGLPNDRFFAVRPEGSVSTLKIQRTERGDSAVYLCASSTGLDTDTQYFGPGTRLTVL.

This chain joins TRBV27 and TRBJ2-5; possible D gene TRBD2, 6 bases. The CDR3 covers 13 residues. Germline lookup yields CDR1 MNHEY and CDR2 SMNVEV (reference sequence). Trimming removed 4 bases at V and 12 bases at J, with 18 bases between. CDR3 nucleotide sequence: TGTGCCAGCAGTTCTGCCGGGACTTCAAGAAAGTACTTC. This sequence encodes CASSSAGTSRKYF.

The sample holds one count of this clone. The rearrangement links TRBV7-2 to TRBJ1-3; 7 bases align to TRBD1. This CDR3 is built from 16 residues. Germline values: CDR1 SGHTA, CDR2 FQGNSA. The V and J ends lost 4 bases and 0 bases, in that order; junction bases with no gene match: 6. CDR3 sequence reads: CASSSDRALSGNTIYF. The CDR3 DNA reads as TGTGCCAGCAGCTCAGACAGGGCGCTCTCTGGAAACACCATATATTTT.

On this clone itself: Other DNA sequences in this specimen translate into the identical CDR3. This sequence joins TRBV20-1 and TRBJ2-7; D gene ambiguous. This CDR3 contains 11 residues. With 1 base removed from V and 0 bases from J, the gap between germline ends came to 1 base. From germline, CDR1 is DFQATT and CDR2 SNEGSKA (reference sequence). The CDR3: CSARGSYEQYF. Here the CDR3 DNA reads TGCAGTGCTAGAGGCTCCTACGAGCAGTACTTC.

V usage is TRBV4-1 and J usage is TRBJ2-7, with 7 nucleotides matching TRBD1. The CDR3 consists of 14 residues. V was clipped by 4 bases and J by 3 bases; unmatched bases: 6. Germline V lookup: CDR1 MGHRA, CDR2 YSYEKL. CDR3 region: CASSRDRDNYEQYF. CDR3 nucleotides: TGCGCCAGCAGCCGAGACAGGGACAACTACGAGCAGTACTTC.

CDR3 DNA: TGTGCCAGCAGTATGGGGGCTAGTACAGATACGCAGTATTTT. The encoded protein is CASSMGASTDTQYF. The V call is TRBV7-9, the J call TRBJ2-3; perhaps TRBD1 as D (6 bases). CDR1 and CDR2 from the germline V gene are SEHNR and FQNEAQ (reference sequence). V shed 6 bases and J shed 3 bases, with 13 bases lying between them. The CDR3 loop spans 14 amino acids.

The V and J genes are TRBV7-2 and TRBJ2-2, with D perhaps TRBD1 (5 bases). The ends were cut back, 5 bases at V and 2 bases at J, with 12 bases in the middle. Germline V lookup: CDR1 SGHTA, CDR2 FQGNSA. The CDR3 spans 15 residues. In DNA, the CDR3 is TGTGCCAGCAGCCCCCTACAGGCAAACACCGGGGAGCTGTTTTTT. Its protein is CASSPLQANTGELFF.

The chain employs TRBV18 and TRBJ1-3, with 8 nucleotides matching TRBD1. The CDR3 runs to 13 residues. V was clipped by 7 bases and J by 3 bases; unmatched bases: 2. CDR1 is KGHSH and CDR2 is LQKENI in the germline V gene. The CDR3 coding sequence is TGTGCCAGCTGGACAGGGATTGGAAACACCATATATTTT. Encoded protein: CASWTGIGNTIYF.

V usage is TRBV30 and J usage is TRBJ1-6; D gene unclear. This CDR3 is 12 amino acids long. CDR1 and CDR2 (germline): GTSNPN, SVGIG (reference sequence). With 4 bases removed from V and 3 bases from J, the gap between germline ends came to 4 bases. The CDR3 nucleotides are TGTGCCTGGACTAGCTATAATTCACCCCTCCACTTT. Amino acid sequence: CAWTSYNSPLHF.

V usage is TRBV27 and J usage is TRBJ1-3, with D hard to call. With 2 bases removed from V and 4 bases from J, the gap between germline ends came to 6 bases. Germline V CDR1 and CDR2: MNHEY, SMNVEV (reference sequence). CDR3 length equals 13 residues. The CDR3 DNA follows: TGTGCCAGCAGTTTACCTCCAGGAAACACCATATATTTT. Translating it yields CASSLPPGNTIYF.

The V call is TRBV6-5, the J call TRBJ1-4, with 7 positions matching TRBD1. Germline-derived CDR1 and CDR2 are MNHEY and SVGAGI. Unmatched junction bases numbered 8, after V lost 7 bases and J lost 3 bases. This CDR3 has 15 residues. DNA for the CDR3: TGTGCCAGCAAGTACAGGGGCTGGCCTAATGAAAAACTGTTTTTT. Translating gives CASKYRGWPNEKLFF.

This rearrangement joins TRBV11-2 to TRBJ2-3; weak D call: TRBD1 (5 bases). Germline V gene lookup returns CDR1 SGHAT and CDR2 FQNNGV. Trimming cost V 2 bases and J 7 bases, with 13 bases left between them. The CDR3 runs 14 residues. The CDR3 nucleotides are TGTGCCAGCAGCTTAAGGCGGACATTTTATACGCAGTATTTT. It codes for CASSLRRTFYTQYF.

This clone showed up just once. The chain is built from TRBV27 and TRBJ1-1; D gene uncertain. This CDR3 is built from 15 residues. Germline V gives CDR1 MNHEY, CDR2 SMNVEV (reference sequence). Trimming pared 5 bases from V and 4 bases from J, leaving 17 bases between. The CDR3 DNA reads as TGTGCCAGCAGTACCTCGACAAAAGGACGCACTGAAGCTTTCTTT. Amino acid sequence: CASSTSTKGRTEAFF.

The chain combines TRBV23-1 with TRBJ1-2; 9 bases line up with TRBD1. TRBV23-1 is an open reading frame whose function is uncertain. CDR3 length equals 14 residues. V lost 11 bases, J lost 0 bases, and 7 bases stayed unmatched. CDR3 loop: CACLRDRANYGYTF. For the CDR3, the DNA is TGCGCCTGCCTTCGGGACAGGGCTAACTATGGCTACACCTTC.

The rearrangement links TRBV7-3 to TRBJ2-1; the match to TRBD1 covers 9 bases. The ends lost 2 bases at V and 6 bases at J; junction bases unmatched: 5. The CDR3 is 15 residues long. Germline V CDR1 and CDR2: SGHTA, FQGTGA. CDR3 loop: CASSLFGTGLNEQFF. In DNA, the CDR3 is TGTGCCAGCAGCTTATTCGGGACAGGGCTCAATGAGCAGTTCTTC.

The rearrangement joins TRBV21-1 to TRBJ2-3. TRBV21-1 constitutes a pseudogene. This CDR3 region has 19 residues. CDR3 sequence reads: CASSKARTPSLNFTDTQYF. The CDR3 DNA follows: TGTGCCAGCAGCAAGGCGAGGACGCCTAGTCTAAACTTCACAGATACGCAGTATTTT.

The chain joins TRBV18 to TRBJ1-2; tentatively, D is TRBD1 (6 bases). Per germline, CDR1 KGHSH and CDR2 LQKENI. Trimming stripped 1 base from V and 7 bases from J, with 13 bases between. This CDR3 is 14 amino acids long. CDR3 in amino acids: CASSPQGGESGYTF. The CDR3 nucleotides are TGTGCCAGCTCACCACAGGGGGGTGAATCTGGCTACACCTTC.

This clone was counted once. This sequence joins TRBV23-1 and TRBJ2-7, with a tentative D call TRBD2 (6 bases). TRBV23-1 is assigned to the ORF class and has an uncertain function. This CDR3 is 14 amino acids long. V was cut by 9 bases and J by 0 bases, with 15 bases left in between. In DNA, the CDR3 is TGCGCCAGGCGCGGGAAGAAGAGCTCCTACGAGCAGTACTTC. Encoded protein: CARRGKKSSYEQYF.

The chain uses TRBV11-2 and TRBJ1-4, with a possible D match to TRBD1 (5 bases). The CDR3 has 16 amino acids. Germline V gives CDR1 SGHAT, CDR2 FQNNGV. Trimming removed 1 base from V and 0 bases from J, with 9 bases in between. CDR3 coding DNA: TGTGCCAGCAGCTTAGGACAGCTTGCAACTAATGAAAAACTGTTTTTT. Translation: CASSLGQLATNEKLFF.

A single count supports this clone. V and J are TRBV28 and TRBJ1-6; unclear D gene. V lost 6 bases to trimming and J lost 0 bases, with 12 bases between them. The CDR3 contains 16 residues. From germline, CDR1 is MDHEN and CDR2 SYDVKM. The CDR3 region is CASSRYVSSYNSPLHF. The CDR3 bases are TGTGCCAGCAGCCGTTACGTAAGCTCCTATAATTCACCCCTCCACTTT.

V usage is TRBV5-5 and J usage is TRBJ2-3; tentatively, D is TRBD1 or TRBD2 (5 bases each). Trimming removed 2 bases at V and 5 bases at J, with 15 bases between. Looked up from germline, CDR1 is SGHKS and CDR2 is YYEKEE (reference sequence). This CDR3 spans 15 amino acids. The chain's CDR3 is CASSLSVGAIDTQYF. The CDR3 region has the DNA TGTGCCAGCAGCTTATCGGTCGGGGCGATAGATACGCAGTATTTT.